This T cell receptor (beta chain) originates from a study of Ad26.COV2.S vaccination and SARS-CoV-2 variants. Study information: The donor participated in the COV1001 trial, in its Ad26.COV2.S arm. General study points: Vaccinees reportedly had broad spike-specific CD8+ and CD4+ T cell responses.

Produced via immunoSEQ multiplex PCR; TCRdb's table is partial and in-frame only. The data contain more than 300,000 clones, about 89% of them seen just once; the ten biggest clones take up approximately 4.5%. Stated treatment: some 19 received Ad26.COV2.S at low or high dose, single or two shots; five or six received placebo; per-sample allocation not given. All samples were drawn on day 63, counting from the first vaccine or placebo injection. Spike of the Wuhan-strain SARS-CoV-2 was expressed by an Ad26 vector, which formed the vaccine. Germline CDR1 reads MDHEN; CDR2 reads SYDVKM. Trimming took off 3 bases at V and 7 bases at J, with 15 bases between the two ends. CDR3 length: 14 amino acids. This clone turned up a few times. What it binds is unknown.

The sequences come from peripheral blood, collected in a trial of Ad26.COV2.S vaccine versus placebo. The chain uses TRBV28 and TRBJ1-2; D not certain. This clonotype originated in a person between 18 and 60 years old who received the Ad26.COV2.S COVID-19 vaccine or a placebo. This chain's CDR3 is CASSFLTGEVGYTF. CDR3 DNA sequence: TGTGCCAGCAGTTTCCTGACGGGTGAGGTTGGCTACACCTTC.